These T cell receptor beta chains were read from a single sample in a study of blood T cells in healthy people across ages. Each CDR3 protein gets one entry after TCRdb re-called the 5' RACE reads with MiXCR. The sample contains some 1.4 million distinct CDR3 sequences, approximately 38% of which appear only once. Sequenced material: blood. These receptors all come from a woman in her late teens or twenties in good health. Both conserved end residues are part of each CDR3. A D gene is named only where the DNA matches it firmly. Clone size, where shown, is once, few, many, or a class for clones that have expanded.

d_gene,v_gene,j_gene,abundance,CDR3aa,CDR3nt
NA,TRBV6-2/TRBV6-3,TRBJ1-5,NA,CASSLQRQPQHF,TGTGCCAGCAGTCTACAGAGACAGCCCCAGCATTTT
TRBD1,TRBV7-3,TRBJ1-2,NA,CASRRGTDPTYGYTF,TGTGCCAGCAGAAGAGGGACAGATCCGACCTATGGCTACACCTTC
NA,TRBV4-1,TRBJ2-3,few,CASSKRSADTQYF,TGCGCCAGCAGCAAACGTAGCGCAGATACGCAGTATTTT
NA,TRBV6-6,TRBJ2-1,NA,CASSYRTDEQFF,TGTGCCAGCAGTTACCGCACGGATGAGCAGTTCTTC
NA,TRBV4-1,TRBJ2-7,few,CASSPPAYSYNEQYF,TGCGCCAGCAGCCCCCCCGCCTACTCCTACAATGAGCAGTACTTC
NA,TRBV21-1,TRBJ2-7,NA,CASSKAPSGSCEQYF,TGTGCCAGCAGCAAAGCGCCTAGCGGGAGCTGCGAGCAGTACTTC
TRBD2,TRBV5-1,TRBJ2-1,few,CASSPLTSGSRASYNEQFF,TGCGCCAGCAGCCCACTGACTAGCGGGAGTCGGGCCTCCTACAATGAGCAGTTCTTC
NA,TRBV30,TRBJ2-1,NA,CAWSVPRLVSNEQFF,TGTGCCTGGAGTGTACCCCGACTAGTCAGCAATGAGCAGTTCTTC
TRBD1,TRBV5-1,TRBJ1-1,NA,CASSFNRGGSTEAFF,TGCGCCAGCAGCTTCAACAGGGGGGGGTCCACTGAAGCTTTCTTT
NA,TRBV20-1,TRBJ2-1,NA,CSAPRGETQFF,TGCAGTGCTCCGCGGGGAGAGACCCAGTTCTTC
NA,TRBV2,TRBJ1-2,once,CASSVGQTLYTF,TGTGCCAGCAGTGTAGGACAGACACTCTACACCTTC
NA,TRBV12-3/TRBV12-4,TRBJ1-2,NA,CASSRRGLGGGYTF,TGTGCCAGCAGCCGTAGGGGTTTGGGGGGTGGCTACACCTTC
TRBD1,TRBV28,TRBJ2-1,few,CASSGAGQGSNEQFF,TGTGCCAGCTCCGGGGCGGGACAGGGATCCAATGAGCAGTTCTTC
TRBD1,TRBV20-1,TRBJ1-4,few,CSARRGGQLEGKLFF,TGCAGTGCTAGGAGAGGGGGCCAACTCGAGGGAAAACTGTTTTTT
NA,TRBV6-5,TRBJ2-7,NA,CASSSLGGASYEQYF,TGTGCCAGCAGTTCCCTAGGAGGGGCCTCCTACGAGCAGTACTTC
NA,TRBV7-2,TRBJ2-5,NA,CASSLSTTVARSQETQYF,TGTGCCAGCAGCTTATCCACGACCGTGGCAAGGTCCCAAGAGACCCAGTACTTC
NA,TRBV25-1,TRBJ2-1,NA,CASSESRPTVDEQFF,TGTGCCAGCAGTGAATCCCGTCCGACGGTTGATGAGCAGTTCTTC
NA,TRBV9,TRBJ2-3,NA,CASSRVSSTDTQYF,TGTGCCAGCAGTCGTGTTTCTAGCACAGATACGCAGTATTTT
NA,TRBV7-9,TRBJ1-1,NA,CASSTFTGNTEAFF,TGTGCCAGCAGCACCTTTACAGGGAACACTGAAGCTTTCTTT
NA,TRBV6-2/TRBV6-3,TRBJ2-5,few,CASVGGIQETQYF,TGTGCCAGCGTGGGGGGCATCCAAGAGACCCAGTACTTC
TRBD2,TRBV12-3/TRBV12-4,TRBJ2-3,NA,CASSLARGAGVSSTDTQYF,TGTGCCAGCAGTTTAGCGCGGGGGGCAGGTGTATCTAGCACAGATACGCAGTATTTT
TRBD1,TRBV7-9,TRBJ1-4,NA,CASSSLRDRDEKLFF,TGTGCCAGCAGCTCCCTCCGGGACAGGGATGAAAAACTGTTTTTT
NA,TRBV7-2,TRBJ2-1,NA,CASSLGSAVSYNEQFF,TGTGCCAGCAGCTTAGGCTCAGCGGTCTCCTACAATGAGCAGTTCTTC
TRBD2,TRBV20-1,TRBJ2-1,once,CSALAGDYNEQFF,TGCAGTGCTCTAGCGGGAGACTACAATGAGCAGTTCTTC
NA,TRBV20-1,TRBJ1-6,few,CSAIDRAQNSPLHF,TGCAGTGCTATAGACCGGGCTCAAAATTCACCCCTCCACTTT
NA,TRBV9,TRBJ2-7,NA,CASSETAGTDSYEQYF,TGTGCCAGCAGCGAGACCGCGGGGACAGACTCCTACGAGCAGTACTTC
TRBD2,TRBV20-1,TRBJ2-5,NA,CSAFTLSGRETQYF,TGCAGTGCTTTTACCCTTAGCGGGCGAGAGACCCAGTACTTC
NA,TRBV10-3,TRBJ2-5,NA,CAISGGLEETQYF,TGTGCCATCAGTGGGGGTTTAGAAGAGACCCAGTACTTC
NA,TRBV27,TRBJ1-1,few,CASSLRRMNTEAFF,TGTGCCAGCAGTTTAAGGCGGATGAACACTGAAGCTTTCTTT
TRBD1,TRBV3-1,TRBJ2-2,NA,CASSRTGLGTGELFF,TGTGCCAGCAGCCGGACAGGGCTGGGCACCGGGGAGCTGTTTTTT
TRBD1,TRBV6-5,TRBJ1-2,NA,CASRTPGQGYGYTF,TGTGCCAGCAGAACCCCGGGACAGGGCTATGGCTACACCTTC
TRBD2,TRBV27,TRBJ2-1,NA,CANVLAGGPVTYEQFF,TGTGCCAACGTACTAGCGGGGGGGCCTGTAACCTACGAGCAGTTCTTC
TRBD2,TRBV12-3/TRBV12-4,TRBJ2-1,NA,CVSRVAGESYNEQFF,TGTGTCAGCAGGGTAGCGGGGGAATCCTACAATGAGCAGTTCTTC
NA,TRBV13,TRBJ2-7,few,CASSLVDDGRWQYF,TGTGCCAGCAGCTTAGTGGATGACGGACGGTGGCAGTACTTC
TRBD2,TRBV7-2,TRBJ2-7,NA,CASSPPLRERSYEQYF,TGTGCCAGCAGCCCGCCTTTGCGGGAGAGGTCCTACGAGCAGTACTTC
NA,TRBV20-1,TRBJ2-3,few,CSARVDPSTDTQYF,TGCAGTGCTCGAGTGGATCCTAGCACAGATACGCAGTATTTT
NA,TRBV11-1,TRBJ1-2,NA,CASSLTAQSPYGYTF,TGTGCCAGCAGCTTAACTGCCCAAAGTCCATATGGCTACACCTTC
TRBD1,TRBV7-9,TRBJ1-4,NA,CASRRQGAENEKLFF,TGTGCCAGCAGACGACAGGGGGCTGAGAATGAAAAACTGTTTTTT
NA,TRBV6-5,TRBJ2-1,NA,CVSSYSDPNEQFF,TGTGTCAGCAGTTACTCAGACCCTAATGAGCAGTTCTTC
TRBD2,TRBV10-3,TRBJ2-5,NA,CAISDGGGIGETQYF,TGTGCCATCAGTGATGGCGGGGGGATTGGAGAGACCCAGTACTTC
NA,TRBV20-1,TRBJ2-6,few,CSVPSGANVLTF,TGCAGTGTTCCCTCTGGGGCCAACGTCCTGACTTTC
TRBD2,TRBV28,TRBJ2-1,few,CASTDPPQRGVNEQFF,TGTGCCAGCACCGACCCCCCTCAGCGGGGGGTCAATGAGCAGTTCTTC
NA,TRBV4-2,TRBJ2-3,many,CASSQDGLALSTDTQYF,TGTGCCAGCAGCCAAGATGGGCTAGCGCTAAGCACAGATACGCAGTATTTT
NA,TRBV4-1,TRBJ1-5,NA,CASSQPLLGSNQPQHF,TGCGCCAGCAGCCAACCTCTTCTGGGGAGCAATCAGCCCCAGCATTTT
NA,TRBV19,TRBJ2-1,once,CASSIRTVYNEQFF,TGTGCCAGTAGTATTCGGACAGTCTACAATGAGCAGTTCTTC
TRBD1,TRBV6-1,TRBJ1-5,NA,CASSIRLGDRQHF,TGTGCCAGCAGTATCCGTCTGGGGGACAGACAGCATTTT
NA,TRBV2,TRBJ2-1,NA,CAGIPGSLHEQFF,TGTGCCGGCATCCCAGGGTCTCTGCATGAGCAGTTCTTC
NA,TRBV12-3/TRBV12-4,TRBJ1-3,NA,CASSQDEGGNTIYF,TGTGCCAGCAGCCAGGACGAAGGTGGAAACACCATATATTTT
NA,TRBV29-1,TRBJ2-7,NA,CSVELGGEQYF,TGCAGCGTTGAATTAGGGGGCGAGCAGTACTTC
TRBD1,TRBV6-1,TRBJ1-5,NA,CASSDNRGTSNQPQHF,TGTGCCAGCAGTGACAACAGGGGAACTAGCAATCAGCCCCAGCATTTT
NA,TRBV12-3/TRBV12-4,TRBJ1-1,NA,CASSLVVRSEAFF,TGTGCCAGCAGTTTAGTGGTCAGGAGTGAAGCTTTCTTT
NA,TRBV20-1,TRBJ2-5,few,CSARPGPQETQYF,TGCAGTGCTAGACCGGGGCCCCAAGAGACCCAGTACTTC
TRBD1,TRBV28,TRBJ1-3,NA,CATLDRGVNTIYF,TGTGCCACCCTGGACAGGGGTGTTAACACCATATATTTT
TRBD1,TRBV12-3/TRBV12-4,TRBJ2-7,NA,CASSFRQGSTYEQYF,TGTGCCAGCAGTTTCCGACAGGGGTCGACCTACGAGCAGTACTTC
NA,TRBV12-3/TRBV12-4,TRBJ1-4,NA,CASSPWGMGEKLFF,TGTGCCAGCAGTCCGTGGGGGATGGGCGAAAAACTGTTTTTT
NA,TRBV5-4,TRBJ1-4,NA,CASSLAGGDNEKLFF,TGTGCCAGCAGCTTGGCTGGCGGAGATAATGAAAAACTGTTTTTT
NA,TRBV2,TRBJ2-5,NA,CACSDSGGETQYF,TGTGCCTGCTCGGATAGCGGAGGGGAGACCCAGTACTTC
NA,TRBV9,TRBJ1-2,few,CASSVVLQGPGYTF,TGTGCCAGCAGCGTAGTGTTACAGGGCCCTGGCTACACCTTC
NA,TRBV5-1,TRBJ2-1,NA,CASSFEAGFFYEQFF,TGCGCCAGCAGCTTCGAGGCAGGGTTCTTCTACGAGCAGTTCTTC
NA,TRBV12-3/TRBV12-4,TRBJ2-5,few,CASSLGSGSYF,TGTGCCAGCAGTTTAGGATCAGGGTCGTACTTC